This T cell receptor beta chain was sequenced during a study of blood T cell repertoires in COVID-19. In the study overall: Sites in the United States, Italy and Spain provided acute and convalescent COVID-19 samples. Sources were T cells, B-cell-depleted T cells, or PBMCs; the material itself was cDNA or gDNA.

In the source study's methods: The assay estimated nucleated cells by amplifying reference gene primers. Method: immunoSEQ multiplex PCR; TCRdb's copy keeps in-frame clones and lacks some. V, J and clone size derive from that table, while D and trimming were established from the DNA sequence. The data show around 72,000 clones, more than 75% seen once. The CDR3 runs to 14 residues. Germline V gives CDR1 SGHRS, CDR2 YFSETQ. The V and J ends lost 0 bases and 6 bases, in that order; junction bases with no gene match: 6. The V call is TRBV5-1, the J call TRBJ2-7, with TRBD1 matching 7 bases. This sequence originates from a human donor in a cohort sampled during active COVID-19. Sequenced material: peripheral blood. In DNA form, the CDR3 reads TGCGCCAGCAGCTTGGGAGGGGGCTTCGCCGAGCAGTACTTC. Its translation is CASSLGGGFAEQYF.